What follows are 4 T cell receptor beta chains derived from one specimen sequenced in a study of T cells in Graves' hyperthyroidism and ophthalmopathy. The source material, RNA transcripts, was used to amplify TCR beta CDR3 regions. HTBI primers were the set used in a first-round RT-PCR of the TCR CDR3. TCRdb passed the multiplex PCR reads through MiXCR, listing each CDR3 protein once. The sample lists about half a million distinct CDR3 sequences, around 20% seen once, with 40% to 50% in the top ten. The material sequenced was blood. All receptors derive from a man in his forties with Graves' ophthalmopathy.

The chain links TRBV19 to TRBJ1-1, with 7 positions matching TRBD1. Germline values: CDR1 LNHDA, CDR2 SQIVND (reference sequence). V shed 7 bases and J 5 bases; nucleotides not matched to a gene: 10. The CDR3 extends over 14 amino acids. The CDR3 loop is CASNRPQGRTEAFF. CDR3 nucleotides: TGTGCCAGTAATCGACCACAGGGGAGAACTGAAGCTTTCTTT.

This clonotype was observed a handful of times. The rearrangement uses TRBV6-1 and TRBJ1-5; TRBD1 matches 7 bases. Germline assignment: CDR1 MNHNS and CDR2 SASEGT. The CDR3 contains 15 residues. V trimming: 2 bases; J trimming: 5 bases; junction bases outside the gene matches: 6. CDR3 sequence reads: CASSENVRGDQPQHF. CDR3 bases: TGTGCCAGCAGTGAAAATGTCAGGGGGGATCAGCCCCAGCATTTT.

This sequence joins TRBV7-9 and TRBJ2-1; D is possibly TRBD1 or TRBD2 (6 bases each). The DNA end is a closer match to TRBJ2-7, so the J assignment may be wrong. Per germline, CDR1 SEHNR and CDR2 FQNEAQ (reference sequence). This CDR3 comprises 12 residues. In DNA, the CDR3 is TGTGCCAGCAGTGGGGGGCCCAATGAGCAGTACTTC. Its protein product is CASSGGPNEQYF.

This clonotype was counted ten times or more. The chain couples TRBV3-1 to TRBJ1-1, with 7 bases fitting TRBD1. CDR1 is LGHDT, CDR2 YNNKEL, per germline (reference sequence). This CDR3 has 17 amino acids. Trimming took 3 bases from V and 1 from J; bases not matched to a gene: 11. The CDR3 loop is CASSQMTGRLQNTEAFF. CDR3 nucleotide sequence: TGTGCCAGCAGCCAGATGACAGGGCGTCTTCAGAACACTGAAGCTTTCTTT.